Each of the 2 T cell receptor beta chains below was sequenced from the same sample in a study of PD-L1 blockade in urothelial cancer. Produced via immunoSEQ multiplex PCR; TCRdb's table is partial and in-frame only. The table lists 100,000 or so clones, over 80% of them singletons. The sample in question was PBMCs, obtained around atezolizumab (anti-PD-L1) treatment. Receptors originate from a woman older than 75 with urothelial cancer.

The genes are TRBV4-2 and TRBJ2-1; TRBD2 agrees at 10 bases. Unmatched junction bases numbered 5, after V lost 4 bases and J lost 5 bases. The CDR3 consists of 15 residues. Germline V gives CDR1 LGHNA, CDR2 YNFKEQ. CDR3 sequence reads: CASSLSGRNDNEQFF. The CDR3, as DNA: TGTGCCAGCAGCCTTAGCGGGAGGAATGACAATGAGCAGTTCTTC.

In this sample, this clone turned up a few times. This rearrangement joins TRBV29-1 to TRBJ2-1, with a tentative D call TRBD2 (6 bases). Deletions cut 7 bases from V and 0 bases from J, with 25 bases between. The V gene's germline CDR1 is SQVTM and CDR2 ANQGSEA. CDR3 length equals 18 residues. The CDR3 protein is CSAGAFGSGSPSYNEQFF. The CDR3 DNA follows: TGCAGCGCCGGGGCCTTCGGTAGCGGCTCCCCCTCCTACAATGAGCAGTTCTTC.